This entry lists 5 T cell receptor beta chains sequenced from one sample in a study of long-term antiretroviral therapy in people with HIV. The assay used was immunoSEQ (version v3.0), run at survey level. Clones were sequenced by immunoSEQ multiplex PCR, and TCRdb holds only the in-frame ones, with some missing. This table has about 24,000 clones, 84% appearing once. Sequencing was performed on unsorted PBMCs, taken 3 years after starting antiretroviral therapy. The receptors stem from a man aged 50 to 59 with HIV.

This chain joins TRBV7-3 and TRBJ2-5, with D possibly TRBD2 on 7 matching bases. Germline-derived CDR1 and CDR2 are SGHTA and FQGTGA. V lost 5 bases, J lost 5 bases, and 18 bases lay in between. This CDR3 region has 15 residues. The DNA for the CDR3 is TGTGCCAGCAGCCCCCTTGGCAGGGGAGGGGAGACCCAGTACTTC. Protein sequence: CASSPLGRGGETQYF.

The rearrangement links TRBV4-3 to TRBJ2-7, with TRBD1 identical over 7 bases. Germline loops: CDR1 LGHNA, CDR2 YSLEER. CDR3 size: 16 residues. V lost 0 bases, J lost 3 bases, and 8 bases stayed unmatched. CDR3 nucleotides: TGCGCCAGCAGCCAAGACAGGGGGACACCTTTCTACGAGCAGTACTTC. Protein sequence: CASSQDRGTPFYEQYF.

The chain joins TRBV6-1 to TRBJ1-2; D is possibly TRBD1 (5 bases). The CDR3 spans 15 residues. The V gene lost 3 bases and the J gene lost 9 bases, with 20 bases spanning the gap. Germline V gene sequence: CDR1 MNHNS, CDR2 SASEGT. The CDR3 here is CASSDTLQGLPSYTF. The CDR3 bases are TGTGCCAGCAGTGACACCCTTCAGGGCCTCCCCAGCTACACCTTC.

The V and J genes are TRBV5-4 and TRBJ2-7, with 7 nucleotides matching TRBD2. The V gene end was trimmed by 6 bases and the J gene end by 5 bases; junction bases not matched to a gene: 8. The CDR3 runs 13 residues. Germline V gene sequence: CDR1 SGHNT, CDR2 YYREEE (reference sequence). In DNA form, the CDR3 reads TGTGCCAGCAAAGGGGAGGGGACTAACGAGCAGTACTTC. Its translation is CASKGEGTNEQYF. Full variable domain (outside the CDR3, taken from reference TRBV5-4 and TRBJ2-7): ETGVTQSPTHLIKTRGQQVTLRCSSQSGHNTVSWYQQALGQGPQFIFQYYREEENGRGNFPPRFSGLQFPNYSSELNVNALELDDSALYLCASKGEGTNEQYFGPGTRLTVT.

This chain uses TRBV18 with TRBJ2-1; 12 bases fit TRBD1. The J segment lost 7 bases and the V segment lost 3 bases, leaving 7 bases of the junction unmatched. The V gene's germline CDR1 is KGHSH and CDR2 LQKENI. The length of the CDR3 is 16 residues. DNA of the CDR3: TGTGCCAGCTCACCCTTTGGGACAGGGGGCTTGAATGAGCAGTTCTTC. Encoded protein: CASSPFGTGGLNEQFF.